A selection of T cell receptor beta chains follows, all from one sample in a study of blood T cells in healthy people across ages. MiXCR was run by TCRdb on the 5' RACE reads, yielding one entry per CDR3 protein. The sample holds some 1.5 million distinct CDR3 sequences, roughly 30% seen once. The sequenced sample was blood. The receptors here all came from a woman in her twenties or thirties in good health. The CDR3 runs from the conserved cysteine through the conserved F or W.

v_call	j_call	cdr3_aa
TRBV12-3/TRBV12-4	TRBJ2-5	CASSSTGTGVQETQYF
TRBV29-1	TRBJ2-7	CSVKTGTSGNYEQYF
TRBV20-1	TRBJ2-3	CSAPLAGASTDTQYF
TRBV20-1	TRBJ2-3	CSASNFRDTQYF
TRBV29-1	TRBJ2-7	CSVEDRRTGAEQYF
TRBV29-1	TRBJ1-2	CSVELGNNYGYTF
TRBV3-1	TRBJ1-2	CASKGGGLGYTF
TRBV4-1	TRBJ1-5	CASSHGQTSNQPQHF
TRBV15	TRBJ2-1	CATSRQTGGDEQFF
TRBV24-1	TRBJ2-1	CDTSDLRDSSYNEQFF
TRBV21-1	TRBJ2-3	CASKINGTETLTDTQYF
TRBV5-1	TRBJ1-2	CASSFTQTGGYGYTF
TRBV4-1	TRBJ1-1	CASSHRTSNEAFF
TRBV20-1	TRBJ1-2	CSATDRGYGYTF
TRBV7-2	TRBJ2-7	CASSLGGAGMPVYEQYF